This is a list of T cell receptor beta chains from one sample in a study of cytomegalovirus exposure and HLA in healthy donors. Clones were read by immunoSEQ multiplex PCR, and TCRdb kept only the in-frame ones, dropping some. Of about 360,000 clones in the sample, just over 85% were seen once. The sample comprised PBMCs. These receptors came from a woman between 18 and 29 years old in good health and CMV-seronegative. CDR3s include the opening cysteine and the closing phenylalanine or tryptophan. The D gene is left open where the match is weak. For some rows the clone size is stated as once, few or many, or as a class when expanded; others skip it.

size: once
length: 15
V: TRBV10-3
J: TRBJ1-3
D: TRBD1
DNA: TGTGCCGTTAAGGGACAGGCGAGCTCTGGAAACACCATATATTTT
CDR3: CAVKGQASSGNTIYF

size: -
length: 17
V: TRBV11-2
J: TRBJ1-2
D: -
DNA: TGTGCCAGCAGCTTAGACCCCTCACGGCCAGGGGACTATGGCTACACCTTC
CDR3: CASSLDPSRPGDYGYTF

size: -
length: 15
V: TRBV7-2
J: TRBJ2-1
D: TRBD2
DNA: TGTGCCAGCAGCTTAGAAGCGGGGGTCGGGAATGAGCAGTTCTTC
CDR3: CASSLEAGVGNEQFF

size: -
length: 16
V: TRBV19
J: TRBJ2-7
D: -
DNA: TGTGCCCTAAATTCGGGTGACGGATTATACTCCTACGAGCAGTACTTC
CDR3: CALNSGDGLYSYEQYF

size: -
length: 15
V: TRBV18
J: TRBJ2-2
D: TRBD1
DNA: TGTGCCAGCTCCCCCGACAGGGCTGGCACCGGGGAGCTGTTTTTT
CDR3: CASSPDRAGTGELFF

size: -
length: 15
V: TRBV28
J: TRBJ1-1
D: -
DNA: TGTGCCAGCAGTTTAGAAGGACTAATGAACACTGAAGCTTTCTTT
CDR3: CASSLEGLMNTEAFF

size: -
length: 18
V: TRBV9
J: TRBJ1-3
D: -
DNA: TGTGCCAGCAGCGTAGCCCCAACTGGTCGAGGCTCTGGAAACACCATATATTTT
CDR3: CASSVAPTGRGSGNTIYF

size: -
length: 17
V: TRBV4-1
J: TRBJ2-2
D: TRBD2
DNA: TGCGCCAGCAGCCAAGGGCTAGCGGGAGGGAACACCGGGGAGCTGTTTTTT
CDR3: CASSQGLAGGNTGELFF

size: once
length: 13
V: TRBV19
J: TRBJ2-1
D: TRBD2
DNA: TGTGCCAGTATGGGGGGGTATTACAATGAGCAGTTCTTC
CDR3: CASMGGYYNEQFF

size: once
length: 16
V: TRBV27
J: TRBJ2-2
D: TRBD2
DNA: TGTGCCAGCAGTTCCCTAGCGGGAGGGCCTCCCGGGGAGCTGTTTTTT
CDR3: CASSSLAGGPPGELFF

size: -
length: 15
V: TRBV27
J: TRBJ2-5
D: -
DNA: TGTGCCAGCAGTTTGTCGCGGAGCTTGGAAGAGACCCAGTACTTC
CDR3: CASSLSRSLEETQYF

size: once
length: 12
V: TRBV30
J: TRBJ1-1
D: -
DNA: TGTGCCTCGTCAGGGTGGGGCACTGAAGCTTTCTTT
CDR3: CASSGWGTEAFF

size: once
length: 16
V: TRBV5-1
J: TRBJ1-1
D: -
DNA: TGCGCCAGCAGCTTTGGGTCCAGGGGATTGAACACTGAAGCTTTCTTT
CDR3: CASSFGSRGLNTEAFF

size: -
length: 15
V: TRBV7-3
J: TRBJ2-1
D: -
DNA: TGTGCCAGCAGCTCCTATCCCAGTGGGGGCAACGAGCAGTTCTTC
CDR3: CASSSYPSGGNEQFF

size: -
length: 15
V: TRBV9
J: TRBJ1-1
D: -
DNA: TGTGCCAGCAGCGCAAGCGGGACGGCGAACACTGAAGCTTTCTTT
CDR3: CASSASGTANTEAFF

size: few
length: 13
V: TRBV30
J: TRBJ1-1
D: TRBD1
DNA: TGTGCCTGGGAACCGACAGGGCCGGCTGAAGCTTTCTTT
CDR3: CAWEPTGPAEAFF

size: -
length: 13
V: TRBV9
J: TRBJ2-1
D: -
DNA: TGTGCCAGCAGCGTTGGAGCCTACAATGAGCAGTTCTTC
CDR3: CASSVGAYNEQFF

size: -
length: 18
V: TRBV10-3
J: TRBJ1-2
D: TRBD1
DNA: TGTGCCATCAGGGGACATCAGAAGATAGGGGGCGTCGACTATGGCTACACCTTC
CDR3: CAIRGHQKIGGVDYGYTF

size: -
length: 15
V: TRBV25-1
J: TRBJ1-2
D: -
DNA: TGTGCCAGCAGTGATCACCTGGACAGTCCCTATGGCTACACCTTC
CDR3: CASSDHLDSPYGYTF

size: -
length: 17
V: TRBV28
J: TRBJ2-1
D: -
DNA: TGTGCCAGCAGTTTAAGGACAAGGTCATTCTCCTACAATGAGCAGTTCTTC
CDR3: CASSLRTRSFSYNEQFF

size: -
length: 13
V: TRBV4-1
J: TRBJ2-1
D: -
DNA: TGCGCCAGCAGCCAACAGCGGGTTTATGAGCAGTTCTTC
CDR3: CASSQQRVYEQFF

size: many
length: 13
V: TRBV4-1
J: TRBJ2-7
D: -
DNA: TGCGCCAGCAGCCAAGATGAGTCCTACGAGCAGTACTTC
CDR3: CASSQDESYEQYF

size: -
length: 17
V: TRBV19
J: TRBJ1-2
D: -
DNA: TGTGCCAGTAGTCCTCAAGATTCGAGGGTACGCTACTATGGCTACACCTTC
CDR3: CASSPQDSRVRYYGYTF